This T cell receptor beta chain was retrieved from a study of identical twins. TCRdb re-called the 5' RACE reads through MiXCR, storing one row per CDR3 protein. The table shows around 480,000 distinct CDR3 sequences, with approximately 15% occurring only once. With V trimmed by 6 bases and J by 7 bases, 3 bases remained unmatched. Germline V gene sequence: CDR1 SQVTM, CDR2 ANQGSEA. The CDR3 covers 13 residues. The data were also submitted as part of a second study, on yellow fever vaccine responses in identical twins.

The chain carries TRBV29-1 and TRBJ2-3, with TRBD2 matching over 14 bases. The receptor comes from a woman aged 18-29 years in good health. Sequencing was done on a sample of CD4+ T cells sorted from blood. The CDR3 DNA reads TGCAGCGTGGGACTAGCGGGGGTTAATACGCAGTATTTT. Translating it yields CSVGLAGVNTQYF.